The 22 T cell receptor beta chains in this list originate from one sample, sequenced in a study of cytomegalovirus exposure and HLA in healthy donors. A multiplex PCR was run with 60 Vbeta primers and 13 Jbeta primers. Profiled with immunoSEQ multiplex PCR; TCRdb holds only in-frame clones, not every one. Of 140,000 to 150,000 clones in the sample, about a tenth were seen once. The sequenced material came from PBMCs. These receptors all come from a male donor in good health and CMV-seronegative.

This clone turned up a few times. The rearrangement joins TRBV27 to TRBJ2-7; 7 nucleotides agree with TRBD1. V was clipped by 4 bases and J by 4 bases; unmatched bases: 7. The CDR3 is 14 amino acids. Germline V lookup: CDR1 MNHEY, CDR2 SMNVEV (reference sequence). CDR3 in amino acids: CASSSQGVGYEQYF. The CDR3 DNA is TGTGCCAGCAGTTCCCAGGGGGTCGGGTACGAGCAGTACTTC.

J is TRBJ1-2 and V is TRBV5-8, with a tentative D call TRBD1 (6 bases). Looked up from germline, CDR1 is SGHTS and CDR2 is YDEGEE. Trimming left V 2 bases short and J 7 bases short, with 18 bases between. This CDR3 has 15 amino acids. The CDR3 loop reads CASSFGQRGSSGYTF. In DNA, the CDR3 is TGTGCCAGCAGCTTCGGACAGCGAGGAAGCTCTGGCTACACCTTC.

The CDR3 DNA sequence: TGTGCCAGTAGTATAGGGTCTAGTCCTTACACCGGGGAGCTGTTTTTT. It specifies CASSIGSSPYTGELFF. The genes are TRBV19 and TRBJ2-2; no reliable D call. The CDR3 is 16 amino acids. In germline, CDR1 is LNHDA, CDR2 SQIVND (reference sequence). With 1 base removed from V and 3 bases from J, the gap between germline ends came to 12 bases.

In this sample, this clone turned up a few times. J is TRBJ1-2 and V is TRBV15; D unclear. CDR3 size: 13 residues. Trimming pared 5 bases from V and 4 bases from J, leaving 11 bases between. From germline, CDR1 is LNHNV and CDR2 YYDKDF (reference sequence). CDR3 nucleotide sequence: TGTGCCACCAGCGCCGTGAGCGCCTATGGCTACACCTTC. Protein product: CATSAVSAYGYTF.

This clone was detected only a few times. This chain uses TRBV27 with TRBJ2-4, with 8 bases fitting TRBD1. The V gene's germline CDR1 is MNHEY and CDR2 SMNVEV (reference sequence). J gave up 4 bases and V 6 bases, and 11 bases lay outside the gene matches. The length of the CDR3 is 16 residues. CDR3 DNA: TGTGCCAGCAGACCCCCGGACAGGGATAATAAAAACATTCAGTACTTC. Translating gives CASRPPDRDNKNIQYF.

This clone was detected only a few times. J is TRBJ1-1 and V is TRBV29-1, with D possibly being TRBD1 (6 bases). The CDR3 spans 15 residues. Germline V gene sequence: CDR1 SQVTM, CDR2 ANQGSEA. The V end lost 7 bases, the J end lost 0 bases, and 18 bases lay between the germline ends. CDR3 DNA sequence: TGCAGCGGGAAAAGGACAGCAGGGTTGAACACTGAAGCTTTCTTT. Translated, it gives CSGKRTAGLNTEAFF.

The V and J genes are TRBV28 and TRBJ2-7, with D possibly TRBD1 on 5 matching bases. Germline assignment: CDR1 MDHEN and CDR2 SYDVKM. Trimming stripped 8 bases from V and 6 bases from J, with 20 bases between. This CDR3 is 14 amino acids long. The CDR3 nucleotides read TGTGCCAGCGTCCTCCAGGGTGCGGTAGGCGAGCAGTACTTC. Its translation: CASVLQGAVGEQYF.

The chain couples TRBV7-8 to TRBJ2-1; possible D gene TRBD1, 6 bases. Germline V gene lookup returns CDR1 SGHVS and CDR2 FQNEAQ. CDR3 length: 16 residues. Trimming stripped 2 bases from V and 5 bases from J, with 16 bases between. The CDR3 loop is CASSLRMGHKNNEQFF. CDR3 sequence (DNA): TGTGCCAGCAGCTTACGAATGGGACATAAAAACAATGAGCAGTTCTTC.

This clone has just a few counts. The rearrangement joins TRBV5-1 to TRBJ1-4; the D gene is possibly TRBD1 (5 bases). Germline values: CDR1 SGHRS, CDR2 YFSETQ. The CDR3 length is 15 residues. V lost 3 bases, J lost 8 bases, and 17 bases lay in between. Written as DNA, the CDR3 is TGCGCCAGCAGCTCCGCGGGGGGGACGGGGGAAAAACTGTTTTTT. It translates to CASSSAGGTGEKLFF.

This clone occurred a few times. The J gene is TRBJ2-1, the V gene TRBV5-1, with 7 bases identical to TRBD2. This CDR3 is 15 amino acids long. Looked up from germline, CDR1 is SGHRS and CDR2 is YFSETQ. V lost 3 bases to trimming and J lost 0 bases; unmatched junction nucleotides: 3. The CDR3 nucleotides read TGCGCCAGCAGCTATTCGGGGGGCTCCTACAATGAGCAGTTCTTC. It translates to CASSYSGGSYNEQFF.

The V and J genes are TRBV6-4 and TRBJ1-2; 8 bases line up with TRBD1. V lost 4 bases to trimming and J lost 4 bases; unmatched junction nucleotides: 5. Looked up from germline, CDR1 is MRHNA and CDR2 is SNTAGT. This CDR3 has 14 amino acids. DNA of the CDR3: TGTGCCAGCAGTGCCGACAGGGGCGGCTATGGCTACACCTTC. The encoded protein is CASSADRGGYGYTF.

The chain joins TRBV11-2 to TRBJ2-7; possible D gene TRBD1, 7 bases. Germline-derived CDR1 and CDR2 are SGHAT and FQNNGV. V was shortened by 4 bases and J by 6 bases, with 19 bases between the two germline ends. This CDR3 is 15 amino acids long. This CDR3 is CASSSRQGLGFEQYF. CDR3 in DNA: TGTGCCAGCAGCTCCAGACAGGGACTCGGGTTCGAGCAGTACTTC.

This clone was seen only a few times. The chain has TRBV18 and TRBJ2-7, with 9 bases fitting TRBD1. CDR3 length equals 14 residues. J gave up 1 base and V 6 bases, and 4 bases lay outside the gene matches. Germline CDR1 is KGHSH and CDR2 is LQKENI. CDR3 sequence: CASSRQGVSYEQYF. Written as DNA, the CDR3 is TGTGCCAGCTCCCGACAGGGGGTATCCTACGAGCAGTACTTC.

The chain joins TRBV10-3 to TRBJ1-2, with a possible D match to TRBD1 (5 bases). The CDR3 runs 14 residues. Per germline, CDR1 ENHRY and CDR2 SYGVKD. The V end lost 6 bases, the J end lost 3 bases, and 14 bases lay between the germline ends. DNA for the CDR3: TGTGCCATCAGGGCCTTGGGGCCGGACTATGGCTACACCTTC. This translates into CAIRALGPDYGYTF.

The chain couples TRBV19 to TRBJ2-5; 13 bases agree with TRBD2. The V segment lost 0 bases and the J segment 4 bases; nucleotides outside the gene matches: 5. The CDR3 is 17 amino acids. CDR1 is LNHDA, CDR2 SQIVND, per germline (reference sequence). The CDR3 reads CASSIDPGLAGAETQYF. The CDR3, as DNA: TGTGCCAGTAGTATAGACCCTGGACTAGCGGGGGCAGAGACCCAGTACTTC.

This chain connects TRBV29-1 to TRBJ2-5; the match to TRBD1 covers 7 bases. The J segment lost 1 base and the V segment lost 5 bases, leaving 10 bases of the junction unmatched. Germline CDR1 SQVTM, CDR2 ANQGSEA. The CDR3 totals 15 residues. This CDR3 reads CSVQGTAESQETQYF. The DNA for the CDR3 is TGCAGCGTTCAAGGGACAGCTGAAAGCCAAGAGACCCAGTACTTC. Filled out from reference TRBV29-1 and TRBJ2-5, the complete variable domain reads SAVISQKPSRDICQRGTSLTIQCQVDSQVTMMFWYRQQPGQSLTLIATANQGSEATYESGFVIDKFPISRPNLTFSTLTVSNMSPEDSSIYLCSVQGTAESQETQYFGPGTRLLVL.

The rearrangement uses TRBV5-4 and TRBJ1-2, with TRBD1 matching 10 bases. Trimming at V came to 4 bases and at J to 5 bases, leaving 5 bases not matched to a gene. Germline V lookup: CDR1 SGHNT, CDR2 YYREEE (reference sequence). This CDR3 contains 14 residues. CDR3 in amino acids: CASSPGTGAYGYTF. The DNA of the CDR3 is TGTGCCAGCAGCCCCGGGACAGGGGCTTATGGCTACACCTTC.

The chain is built from TRBV27 and TRBJ1-2; D perhaps matches TRBD1 (5 bases). Germline CDR1 reads MNHEY; CDR2 reads SMNVEV (reference sequence). The CDR3 spans 14 residues. The V and J ends lost 6 bases and 4 bases respectively, with 15 bases between them. The CDR3 DNA reads as TGTGCCAGCAGACCTTCTCGGGGGGGCTATGGCTACACCTTC. This codes for CASRPSRGGYGYTF.

This clone has only a few counts. V and J are TRBV2 and TRBJ2-4, with a possible D match to TRBD2 (5 bases). V lost 1 base, J lost 7 bases, and 8 bases lay in between. The CDR3 covers 13 residues. From germline, CDR1 is SNHLY and CDR2 FYNNEI. The DNA for the CDR3 is TGTGCCAGCAGTGAAGAGGGCGGGAACATTCAGTACTTC. Translating it yields CASSEEGGNIQYF.

The V and J genes are TRBV5-1 and TRBJ2-6, with a weak D call TRBD1 (5 bases). Looked up from germline, CDR1 is SGHRS and CDR2 is YFSETQ. This CDR3 contains 16 residues. Trimming removed 4 bases at V and 4 bases at J, with 15 bases between. In nucleotides, the CDR3 is TGCGCCAGCAGCCCGGACACCGCCTCGGGGGCCAACGTCCTGACTTTC. This sequence encodes CASSPDTASGANVLTF.

The chain links TRBV28 to TRBJ2-1; 7 bases map to TRBD1. The CDR3 consists of 16 residues. The trim removed 6 bases at V and 1 base at J, leaving 9 bases unmatched. Germline V gene lookup returns CDR1 MDHEN and CDR2 SYDVKM. The CDR3 loop is CASRVDRAPSYNEQFF. Written as DNA, the CDR3 is TGTGCCAGCAGGGTTGACAGGGCCCCATCCTACAATGAGCAGTTCTTC.

V gene TRBV7-6 combines with J gene TRBJ1-2; D unclear. Deletions cut 1 base from V and 2 bases from J, with 5 bases between. In germline, CDR1 is SGHVS, CDR2 FNYEAQ. The CDR3 has 13 residues. The chain's CDR3 is CASSLDGNYGYTF. The CDR3 nucleotides are TGTGCCAGCAGCTTAGACGGGAACTATGGCTACACCTTC.